These T cell receptor beta chains were read from a single sample in a study of T cells in Graves' hyperthyroidism and ophthalmopathy. TCRdb recomputed calls from the multiplex PCR reads with MiXCR, one row per CDR3 protein. The data hold just under 750,000 distinct CDR3 sequences, with 30% to 40% observed a single time. Sequencing was carried out using blood. The receptors were sampled from a woman in her forties with Graves' hyperthyroidism. Both conserved end residues are part of each CDR3. The D gene is left open where the match is weak. Expanded clones are given a class, and other clones once, few, many or no size at all.

D: -
J: TRBJ1-3
V: TRBV4-2
size: many
CDR3: CASSPSDASSGNTIYF
DNA: TGTGCCAGCAGCCCGTCGGATGCTTCCAGTGGAAACACCATATATTTT

D: -
J: TRBJ2-7
V: TRBV6-5
size: -
CDR3: CASRDKGGRAYEQYF
DNA: TGTGCCAGCAGAGACAAAGGTGGTCGCGCCTACGAGCAGTACTTC

D: TRBD1
J: TRBJ1-5
V: TRBV20-1
size: -
CDR3: CSALRPGTGNNQPQHF
DNA: TGCAGTGCCCTCCGTCCCGGGACAGGGAACAATCAGCCCCAGCATTTT

D: -
J: TRBJ1-1
V: TRBV7-9
size: few
CDR3: CASSLYLGTGTEAFF
DNA: TGTGCCAGCAGCTTGTACCTAGGGACTGGGACTGAAGCTTTCTTT

D: -
J: TRBJ2-7
V: TRBV11-2
size: -
CDR3: CASSSYSSQLTYEQYF
DNA: TGTGCCAGCAGCTCTTATAGCTCACAGCTTACTTACGAGCAGTACTTC

D: TRBD2
J: TRBJ2-7
V: TRBV5-6
size: -
CDR3: CASSLIRLAGGQLADEQYF
DNA: TGTGCCAGCAGCCTCATACGACTAGCGGGAGGGCAGCTTGCAGACGAGCAGTACTTC

D: TRBD1
J: TRBJ2-1
V: TRBV6-5
size: -
CDR3: CASRRTGDSYNEQFF
DNA: TGTGCCAGCAGGAGGACAGGAGATTCCTACAATGAGCAGTTCTTC

D: -
J: TRBJ1-2
V: TRBV11-2
size: -
CDR3: CASSPLVGPRGGYTF
DNA: TGTGCCAGCAGCCCCCTGGTTGGTCCGAGAGGGGGCTACACCTTC

D: -
J: TRBJ1-2
V: TRBV12-3/TRBV12-4
size: many
CDR3: CASSSLFVDGYTF
DNA: TGTGCCAGCAGTTCACTCTTTGTTGATGGCTACACCTTC

D: TRBD1
J: TRBJ1-1
V: TRBV5-1
size: few
CDR3: CASSQDGQARNTEAFF
DNA: TGCGCCAGCAGCCAAGATGGACAGGCCCGGAACACTGAAGCTTTCTTT

D: -
J: TRBJ2-5
V: TRBV7-9
size: many
CDR3: CASSFQGETQYF
DNA: TGTGCCAGCAGCTTCCAGGGAGAGACCCAGTACTTC

D: -
J: TRBJ1-4
V: TRBV2
size: few
CDR3: CASKGTTNEKLFF
DNA: TGTGCCAGCAAGGGAACAACTAATGAAAAACTGTTTTTT

D: -
J: TRBJ2-6
V: TRBV9
size: few
CDR3: CASSLRDTTSGANVLTF
DNA: TGTGCCAGCAGCCTCCGGGACACAACCTCTGGGGCCAACGTCCTGACTTTC

D: -
J: TRBJ2-7
V: TRBV9
size: many
CDR3: CASSVVDTPTYEQYF
DNA: TGTGCCAGCAGCGTAGTGGACACTCCGACCTACGAGCAGTACTTC

D: TRBD1
J: TRBJ2-3
V: TRBV5-1
size: -
CDR3: CASSNDRDTDTQYF
DNA: TGCGCCAGCAGCAACGACAGGGACACAGATACGCAGTATTTT

D: TRBD2
J: TRBJ2-2
V: TRBV5-8
size: few
CDR3: CASSLKRGAGTGELFF
DNA: TGTGCCAGCAGCTTGAAGCGGGGGGCCGGCACCGGGGAGCTGTTTTTT

D: -
J: TRBJ1-3
V: TRBV5-1
size: few
CDR3: CASGEGSSLSGNTIYF
DNA: TGCGCCAGCGGGGAGGGCTCCTCTCTATCTGGAAACACCATATATTTT

D: -
J: TRBJ1-1
V: TRBV10-2
size: few
CDR3: CASSESEDHMNTEAFF
DNA: TGCGCCAGCAGTGAGTCAGAGGATCACATGAACACTGAAGCTTTCTTT

D: -
J: TRBJ1-1
V: TRBV6-6
size: -
CDR3: CASRGYGTEAFF
DNA: TGTGCCAGCAGGGGGTATGGAACTGAAGCTTTCTTT

D: TRBD2
J: TRBJ2-7
V: TRBV27
size: -
CDR3: CASSLRLAESSYEQYF
DNA: TGTGCCAGCAGTTTAAGGCTAGCGGAGAGCTCCTACGAGCAGTACTTC

D: TRBD2
J: TRBJ2-7
V: TRBV7-9
size: many
CDR3: CASSLVSSGLYEQYF
DNA: TGTGCCAGCAGCTTAGTTTCTAGCGGGTTGTACGAGCAGTACTTC

D: -
J: TRBJ1-5
V: TRBV12-3/TRBV12-4
size: few
CDR3: CASSGGTGQNSNQPQHF
DNA: TGTGCCAGCAGTGGGGGGACCGGACAGAACAGCAATCAGCCCCAGCATTTT

D: -
J: TRBJ1-5
V: TRBV7-9
size: many
CDR3: CASSPAVGLSNQPQHF
DNA: TGTGCCAGCAGCCCGGCGGTAGGGCTTAGCAATCAGCCCCAGCATTTT

D: -
J: TRBJ1-1
V: TRBV19
size: many
CDR3: CASSSRTENTEAFF
DNA: TGTGCCAGCAGCTCACGGACAGAGAACACTGAAGCTTTCTTT

D: TRBD1
J: TRBJ2-7
V: TRBV6-5
size: few
CDR3: CASRETGFGSYEQYF
DNA: TGTGCCAGCAGAGAGACAGGGTTCGGCTCCTACGAGCAGTACTTC

D: TRBD1
J: TRBJ1-2
V: TRBV20-1
size: -
CDR3: CSARDRQGADGYTF
DNA: TGCAGTGCTAGAGATCGGCAGGGGGCCGATGGCTACACCTTC

D: TRBD1
J: TRBJ2-7
V: TRBV14
size: -
CDR3: CASSQEDRGRRNEQYF
DNA: TGTGCCAGCAGCCAAGAAGACAGGGGGCGTCGTAACGAGCAGTACTTC

D: -
J: TRBJ1-3
V: TRBV29-1
size: -
CDR3: CSVTGTGNTIYF
DNA: TGCAGCGTCACAGGGACTGGAAACACCATATATTTT

D: -
J: TRBJ1-1
V: TRBV29-1
size: many
CDR3: CSVKRWYTMNTEAFF
DNA: TGCAGCGTAAAAAGGTGGTATACCATGAACACTGAAGCTTTCTTT

D: -
J: TRBJ1-1
V: TRBV6-6
size: -
CDR3: CASSSNPGVRDTEAFF
DNA: TGTGCCAGCAGTTCCAACCCAGGGGTCCGAGACACTGAAGCTTTCTTT

D: -
J: TRBJ2-7
V: TRBV6-5
size: few
CDR3: CASRRTGNYEQYF
DNA: TGTGCCAGCCGACGTACAGGGAACTACGAGCAGTACTTC

D: -
J: TRBJ1-3
V: TRBV20-1
size: many
CDR3: CSATDWSSGNTIYF
DNA: TGCAGTGCTACCGACTGGAGCTCTGGAAACACCATATATTTT